A single sample gave rise to the 22 T cell receptor beta chains below, sequenced in a study of blood T cells in healthy people across ages. Through a sample-barcoded 5' primer and a J-beta primer mix, a second PCR was run for roughly 6 to 12 cycles. TCRdb processed the 5' RACE reads anew with MiXCR; each CDR3 protein has one entry. The sample holds about 640,000 distinct CDR3 sequences; roughly 30% are singletons and the top ten take 15% to 18%. Sequencing was carried out using blood. The receptors stem from an elderly woman in good health.

This clonotype was picked up a small number of times. V is TRBV7-9 and J is TRBJ2-2; D gene uncertain. Trimming left V 6 bases short and J 4 bases short, with 9 bases between. The CDR3 contains 13 residues. Germline V gene data show CDR1 as SEHNR and CDR2 as FQNEAQ (reference sequence). CDR3 sequence reads: CASREQATGELFF. DNA of the CDR3: TGTGCCAGCAGGGAGCAGGCCACCGGGGAGCTGTTTTTT.

The V and J genes are TRBV6-2 or TRBV6-3 and TRBJ1-1; D not resolved. Per the germline V gene, CDR1 is MNHEY and CDR2 is SVGEGT. CDR3 length: 13 residues. The V and J ends lost 7 bases and 3 bases respectively, with 12 bases between them. CDR3 region: CASIASLYTEAFF. The CDR3 DNA is TGTGCCAGCATTGCCAGCTTGTACACTGAAGCTTTCTTT.

A note on this clonotype: This may be a read error: a much more frequent sequence differs by one nucleotide. The chain is built from TRBV18 and TRBJ2-4; D is uncertain. With the DNA end fitting TRBJ2-7 better, the J assignment may be wrong. The CDR3 loop spans 12 amino acids. CDR1 is KGHSH and CDR2 is LQKENI in the germline V gene. For the CDR3, the DNA is TGTGCCAACTCACCACAGCGCTACGAGCAGTACTTC. This translates into CANSPQRYEQYF.

This clonotype was observed a few times. This chain links TRBV10-3 with TRBJ2-2; D gene ambiguous. The germline CDR1 and CDR2 sequences are ENHRY and SYGVKD. The CDR3 is 15 residues long. Between the trimmed V and J ends, which lost 3 bases and 1 base, there was a span of 9 bases. The CDR3 DNA is TGTGCCATCAGTGATCGCGCAGGGAACACCGGGGAGCTGTTTTTT. Translated: CAISDRAGNTGELFF.

The chain is built from TRBV5-1 and TRBJ2-1; D is unresolved. CDR3 length: 14 amino acids. The V end lost 4 bases, the J end lost 14 bases, and 22 bases lay between the germline ends. Germline CDR1 SGHRS, CDR2 YFSETQ. The CDR3 loop reads CASSAGSRALEEFF. The CDR3 DNA follows: TGCGCCAGCAGCGCCGGTAGCCGGGCCTTAGAGGAGTTCTTC. The complete variable domain, with remaining parts taken from reference TRBV5-1 and TRBJ2-1, reads KAGVTQTPRYLIKTRGQQVTLSCSPISGHRSVSWYQQTPGQGLQFLFEYFSETQRNKGNFPGRFSGRQFSNSRSEMNVSTLELGDSALYLCASSAGSRALEEFFGPGTRLTVL.

V usage is TRBV24-1 and J usage is TRBJ1-4; 7 bases are a match to TRBD1. The CDR3 runs to 15 residues. Losses at the gene ends were 4 bases for V and 0 bases for J; bases not matched to a gene: 1. In germline, CDR1 is KGHDR, CDR2 SFDVKD. CDR3 in amino acids: CATSEGTATNEKLFF. The CDR3 nucleotides read TGTGCCACCAGTGAGGGGACAGCAACTAATGAAAAACTGTTTTTT.

For this clonotype: A much larger clone differs from this one at a single base, so this may be a read error. This chain links TRBV20-1 with TRBJ2-1; TRBD2 is a possible D gene (5 bases). Germline-derived CDR1 and CDR2 are DFQATT and SNEGSKA (reference sequence). The CDR3 consists of 14 residues. In nucleotides, the CDR3 is TGCAGTGCTAGGCGACTATTATCCTACAATGAGCGGTTCTTC. Translation gives CSARRLLSYNERFF.

The chain carries TRBV7-2 and TRBJ2-3; D is perhaps TRBD2 (7 bases). Germline values: CDR1 SGHTA, CDR2 FQGNSA. The V end lost 1 base, the J end lost 0 bases, and 14 bases lay between the germline ends. CDR3 length: 17 amino acids. CDR3 in DNA: TGTGCCAGCAGCTTAGTGGGGGGGGCCCAAAGCACAGATACGCAGTATTTT. Translated, it gives CASSLVGGAQSTDTQYF.

This clonotype occurred a few times. Since a much larger clone is just one base distant, this may be a read error. CDR3 loop: CASTQAGVLGDTQYF. The DNA of the CDR3 is TGTGCCAGCACCCAAGCGGGGGTGCTCGGAGATACGCAGTATTTT. V is TRBV7-3 and J is TRBJ2-3, with 8 bases lining up with TRBD2. The V gene's germline CDR1 is SGHTA and CDR2 FQGTGA. The trim removed 7 bases at V and 5 bases at J, leaving 11 bases unmatched. The CDR3 is made up of 15 amino acids.

This clonotype was found a few times. Just one base apart from a much larger clone, this may be a read error. V is TRBV15 and J is TRBJ2-1, with D maybe TRBD1 (6 bases). The J call may be in error: the DNA end matches TRBJ2-7 better. The length of the CDR3 is 15 residues. Germline V gives CDR1 LNHNV, CDR2 YYDKDF (reference sequence). The CDR3 nucleotides are TGTGCCACCAGCAGAGAGGGGGCCCACTACAATGAGCAGTACTTC. Its translation: CATSREGAHYNEQYF.

This clonotype was recorded at least ten times. V and J are TRBV4-1 and TRBJ2-7, with TRBD1 identical over 9 bases. The V gene end was trimmed by 4 bases and the J gene end by 7 bases; junction bases not matched to a gene: 14. Germline V CDR1 and CDR2: MGHRA, YSYEKL. CDR3 length: 16 amino acids. The CDR3 loop is CASSRPPRGQGIEQYF. The CDR3 coding sequence is TGCGCCAGCAGCCGCCCTCCAAGAGGACAGGGGATAGAGCAGTACTTC.

Ten or more counts support this clonotype. The V gene is TRBV27, the J gene TRBJ2-6; D call uncertain. The germline gives CDR1 MNHEY, CDR2 SMNVEV (reference sequence). Trimming stripped 5 bases from V and 0 bases from J, with 14 bases between. The CDR3 runs to 17 residues. The DNA of the CDR3 is TGTGCCAGCAGTACCTGGACGGATCCCTCTGGGGCCAACGTCCTGACTTTC. It translates to CASSTWTDPSGANVLTF.

The table lists this clonotype with many counts. A much bigger clone sits one base away, suggesting this may be a read error. J is TRBJ2-5 and V is TRBV5-1; a possible D gene is TRBD2 (5 bases). From germline, CDR1 is SGHRS and CDR2 YFSETQ. V was cut by 0 bases and J by 11 bases, with 23 bases left in between. The length of the CDR3 is 16 residues. The CDR3, as DNA: TGCGCCAGCAGCTTGGCACAAGGGAGAACATACAATGAGCAGTACTTC. Its translation is CASSLAQGRTYNEQYF.

The sample holds one count of this clonotype. V and J are TRBV28 and TRBJ1-1; 7 bases map to TRBD1. CDR1 is MDHEN, CDR2 SYDVKM, per germline. Trimming cost V 2 bases and J 10 bases; bases outside gene matches: 7. The CDR3 totals 13 residues. CDR3 loop: CASSLLGGERAFF. CDR3 coding DNA: TGTGCCAGCAGTTTACTAGGGGGCGAGAGAGCTTTCTTT.

This clonotype was seen ten or more times. The CDR3: CASSLTGQGSTDTQYF. CDR3 nucleotides: TGTGCCAGCAGCTTAACGGGACAGGGTTCGACAGATACGCAGTATTTT. The chain employs TRBV13 and TRBJ2-3; 9 positions agree with TRBD1. The CDR3 sequence is 16 residues long. CDR1 and CDR2 from the germline V gene are PRHDT and FYEKMQ (reference sequence). The V and J ends lost 2 bases and 3 bases, in that order; junction bases with no gene match: 6.

At least ten counts were recorded for this clonotype. This chain connects TRBV7-2 to TRBJ2-3; D possibly uses TRBD1 or TRBD2 (5 bases each). V lost 3 bases and J lost 1, with 8 bases in between. Germline CDR1 and CDR2: SGHTA and FQGNSA. The CDR3 is 14 amino acids. The CDR3 region is CASSFLGGTDTQYF. The CDR3 DNA reads as TGTGCCAGCAGCTTTTTGGGGGGCACAGATACGCAGTATTTT. The whole variable domain, remainder taken from reference TRBV7-2 and TRBJ2-3, is GAGVSQSPSNKVTEKGKDVELRCDPISGHTALYWYRQSLGQGLEFLIYFQGNSAPDKSGLPSDRFSAERTGGSVSTLTIQRTQQEDSAVYLCASSFLGGTDTQYFGPGTRLTVL.

The rearrangement uses TRBV20-1 and TRBJ1-1; 9 bases are shared with TRBD1. CDR1 and CDR2 (germline): DFQATT, SNEGSKA (reference sequence). The CDR3 is 14 amino acids. J gave up 2 bases and V 5 bases, and 6 bases lay outside the gene matches. CDR3 coding DNA: TGCAGTGCTGATACTACAGGGGGCAACACTGAAGCTTTCTTT. It codes for CSADTTGGNTEAFF.

This clonotype was detected a few times. The V call is TRBV5-6, the J call TRBJ1-1, with D hard to call. Germline V gene lookup returns CDR1 SGHDT and CDR2 YYEEEE. CDR3 length: 17 residues. Trimming left V 2 bases short and J 0 bases short, with 17 bases between. For the CDR3, the DNA is TGTGCCAGCAGCTTTTGGTCCCGGATCCTTATGAACACTGAAGCTTTCTTT. Translating it yields CASSFWSRILMNTEAFF.

Concerning this clonotype: A much more abundant neighbour one base away suggests this may be a read error. The V call is TRBV9, the J call TRBJ2-1; D might be TRBD1 (6 bases). The J call is in doubt because the DNA end fits TRBJ2-7 better. Germline values: CDR1 SGDLS, CDR2 YYNGEE. The CDR3 is 16 amino acids. The CDR3 DNA reads as TGTGCCAGCAGCGTAGGCTCAGGGGCTGCCTACAATGAGCAGTACTTC. This codes for CASSVGSGAAYNEQYF.

On this clonotype: A much larger clone sits a single nucleotide away, making a read error possible. This chain uses TRBV5-1 with TRBJ2-6, with D possibly being TRBD2 (6 bases). CDR3 length: 15 amino acids. Germline values: CDR1 SGHRS, CDR2 YFSETQ. CDR3 protein: CASSPGGPGVNVLTF. In DNA, the CDR3 is TGCGCCAGCAGCCCCGGGGGTCCTGGGGTCAACGTCCTGACTTTC.

The chain carries TRBV20-1 and TRBJ2-7; D perhaps matches TRBD1 (6 bases). The length of the CDR3 is 19 residues. Trimming removed 0 bases at V and 1 base at J, with 25 bases between. Germline V gene data show CDR1 as DFQATT and CDR2 as SNEGSKA (reference sequence). The CDR3 DNA reads TGCAGTGCTAGAGAACCCCCAGCCGTGGGGAGACAGGATTCCTACGAGCAGTACTTC. Translating gives CSAREPPAVGRQDSYEQYF.

This clonotype was counted many times. The V and J genes are TRBV6-1 and TRBJ2-7; D gene uncertain. The germline V gene encodes CDR1 MNHNS and CDR2 SASEGT. V was pared by 8 bases and J by 6 bases, with 14 bases between. CDR3 length: 12 amino acids. The CDR3 loop is CASRRADGEQYF. The DNA of the CDR3 is TGTGCCAGCCGTCGAGCTGACGGCGAGCAGTACTTC.